The rows below give T cell receptor beta chains drawn from one sample of a study of human T cells and chemical hapten exposure. TCRdb re-analysed the RACE reads in MiXCR, keeping a single row per CDR3 protein. This table has around 340,000 distinct CDR3 sequences, around 6.9% appearing once. The material sequenced was whole blood, taken in connection with sensitization to the hapten diphenylcyclopropenone (DPC). The receptors derive from a woman younger than 30 with alopecia areata. Some clones in this sample may be carry-over from other donors' samples. Each CDR3 is given with its conserved first and last residue. The D gene is left open where the match is weak. Size tells how often a clone was seen (once, few, many) or the class of an expanded clone, and some rows leave it out.

>NA|TRBJ1-2|NA|TRBV14
TGTGCCAGCAGCTACTCATTTGCGGCGAACTATGGCTACACCTTC
CASSYSFAANYGYTF
>NA|TRBJ1-4|TRBD1|TRBV2
TGTGCCAGCAAGGAGGATCCGGGACAGGGAAATGAAAAACTGTTTTTT
CASKEDPGQGNEKLFF
>few|TRBJ1-1|NA|TRBV12-3/TRBV12-4
TGTGCCAGCCTAATGAACACTGAAGCTTTCTTT
CASLMNTEAFF
>NA|TRBJ2-2|NA|TRBV18
TGTGCCAGCTCACTGAACTCGATGACAGCTGCGAACACCGGGGAGCTGTTTTTT
CASSLNSMTAANTGELFF
>NA|TRBJ2-3|NA|TRBV18
TGTGCCAGCTCACCACGTGGGACGAATGGGGGGAGGACAGATACGCAGTATTTT
CASSPRGTNGGRTDTQYF
>few|TRBJ1-5|TRBD1|TRBV6-2/TRBV6-3
TGTGCCAGCAGTTACATGATCGACAGGGAAGGAAATCAGCCCCAGCATTTT
CASSYMIDREGNQPQHF
>NA|TRBJ1-5|TRBD1|TRBV29-1
TGCAGCGTGGTGACAGGGGGCGGCAATCAGCCCCAGCATTTT
CSVVTGGGNQPQHF
>NA|TRBJ1-6|TRBD1|TRBV12-3/TRBV12-4
TGTGCCAGCATCGGGACAGGGAATTCACCCCTCCACTTT
CASIGTGNSPLHF
>many|TRBJ2-5|TRBD2|TRBV6-2/TRBV6-3
TGTGCCAGCAATCTATCTAGCGGCCAAGAGACCCAGTACTTC
CASNLSSGQETQYF
>NA|TRBJ1-2|NA|TRBV14
TGTGCCAGCAGCCAAGATCTGGGGATCTATGGCTACACCTTC
CASSQDLGIYGYTF
>many|TRBJ2-3|NA|TRBV4-3
TGCGCCAGCAGCCAAGCGCAGGAGAACACAGATACGCAGTATTTT
CASSQAQENTDTQYF
>many|TRBJ2-7|NA|TRBV20-1
TGCAGTGCTAGAGACGCATTAGGAGTCGAGGACGAGCAGTACTTC
CSARDALGVEDEQYF
>NA|TRBJ2-3|NA|TRBV18
TGTGCCAGCTCACCTGAGCAAGATACGCAGTATTTT
CASSPEQDTQYF
>many|TRBJ1-4|TRBD1|TRBV20-1
TGCAGTGCCCGAGGCATGGGACAGGGAGGGGAAAAACTGTTTTTT
CSARGMGQGGEKLFF
>many|TRBJ2-4|NA|TRBV27
TGTGCCAGCAGCACCGTGAAGCGTATAGCCAAAAACATTCAGTACTTC
CASSTVKRIAKNIQYF
>few|TRBJ2-1|NA|TRBV7-3
TGTGCCAGCAGCTCCAGAGAAAGCTCCTACAATGAGCAGTTCTTC
CASSSRESSYNEQFF
>many|TRBJ2-1|NA|TRBV12-3/TRBV12-4
TGTGCCAGCAGTTACGCGGTCGGGGCGAATAGAGATGAGCAGTTCTTC
CASSYAVGANRDEQFF
>many|TRBJ2-1|NA|TRBV10-3
TGTGCCATCAGTGAGGGGGGGTCCTACAATGAGCAGTTCTTC
CAISEGGSYNEQFF
>few|TRBJ2-7|NA|TRBV9
TGTGCCAGCAGCGTCTCAGGGGGGCTCCCCTACGAGCAGTACTTC
CASSVSGGLPYEQYF